One sample yielded the 19 T cell receptor beta chains listed below, sequenced in a study of naive and memory T cell subsets. For blood and skin samples, reverse transcription used TCR alpha and beta constant primers. TCRdb reprocessed the 5' RACE reads with MiXCR, giving one entry per CDR3 protein. The sample consists of tens of thousands of distinct CDR3 sequences, roughly 23% of them appearing once. RNA was extracted from roughly 2.5 ml of whole blood of healthy adults. The source is a female donor in good health.

This clonotype occurred many times. The chain links TRBV20-1 to TRBJ2-3; tentative D call: TRBD2 (6 bases). Germline V lookup: CDR1 DFQATT, CDR2 SNEGSKA (reference sequence). The CDR3 contains 13 residues. V was clipped by 3 bases and J by 0 bases, with 7 bases between them. CDR3 sequence reads: CSASGGSTDTQYF. CDR3 bases: TGCAGTGCTAGCGGGGGAAGCACAGATACGCAGTATTTT.

This chain connects TRBV5-1 to TRBJ2-6; 7 nucleotides agree with TRBD2. From germline, CDR1 is SGHRS and CDR2 YFSETQ. The length of the CDR3 is 17 residues. The V and J ends lost 5 bases and 0 bases, in that order; junction bases with no gene match: 8. CDR3 protein: CASSYRGDPSGANVLTF. The CDR3 bases are TGCGCCAGCAGTTACCGGGGGGACCCCTCTGGGGCCAACGTCCTGACTTTC.

This clonotype was seen many times. The chain has TRBV19 and TRBJ1-2; 7 bases are shared with TRBD1. The V gene end was trimmed by 6 bases and the J gene end by 4 bases; junction bases not matched to a gene: 8. The CDR3 contains 14 residues. Germline CDR1 LNHDA, CDR2 SQIVND (reference sequence). CDR3 loop: CASSKSTGVYGYTF. In DNA form, the CDR3 reads TGTGCCAGTAGCAAATCTACAGGGGTCTATGGCTACACCTTC.

This chain joins TRBV7-2 and TRBJ1-5, with 7 nucleotides matching TRBD1. The V and J ends lost 5 bases and 0 bases, in that order; junction bases with no gene match: 4. The CDR3 spans 15 residues. The germline CDR1 and CDR2 sequences are SGHTA and FQGNSA. In nucleotides, the CDR3 is TGTGCCAGCAGCCAAACAGGGGATAGCAATCAGCCCCAGCATTTT. Amino acids: CASSQTGDSNQPQHF. Using reference TRBV7-2 and TRBJ1-5 for the parts outside the CDR3, the full variable domain is GAGVSQSPSNKVTEKGKDVELRCDPISGHTALYWYRQSLGQGLEFLIYFQGNSAPDKSGLPSDRFSAERTGGSVSTLTIQRTQQEDSAVYLCASSQTGDSNQPQHFGDGTRLSIL.

V gene TRBV12-3 or TRBV12-4 combines with J gene TRBJ2-5; 11 bases are shared with TRBD1. This CDR3 has 14 amino acids. After removal of 4 bases from V and 5 bases from J, the junction contained 3 bases not matched to a gene. CDR3: CASSSRTGGETQYF. CDR3 sequence (DNA): TGTGCCAGCAGTTCAAGGACAGGGGGCGAGACCCAGTACTTC.

This clonotype was observed at least ten times. The CDR3 DNA is TGCGCCAGCAGTGAGTACGTGACAGATACGCAGTATTTT. Protein sequence: CASSEYVTDTQYF. The rearrangement joins TRBV10-1 to TRBJ2-3; D unclear. V was pared by 1 base and J by 3 bases, with 5 bases between. This CDR3 is built from 13 residues. Per the germline V gene, CDR1 is WNHNN and CDR2 is SYGVQD (reference sequence).

This clonotype has more than one count but fewer than ten. V gene TRBV7-6 combines with J gene TRBJ2-7, with D uncertain. The CDR3 has 13 residues. Trimming left V 1 base short and J 3 bases short, with 7 bases between. Germline lookup yields CDR1 SGHVS and CDR2 FNYEAQ. The DNA of the CDR3 is TGTGCCAGCAGCTTAGAGCTCGGCTACGAGCAGTACTTC. Residues: CASSLELGYEQYF. The full variable domain, with the rest looked up from reference TRBV7-6 and TRBJ2-7, is GAGVSQSPRYKVTKRGQDVALRCDPISGHVSLYWYRQALGQGPEFLTYFNYEAQQDKSGLPNDRFSAERPEGSISTLTIQRTEQRDSAMYRCASSLELGYEQYFGPGTRLTVT.

This clonotype was picked up a small number of times. CDR3 sequence reads: CSARQGAYEQYF. Here the CDR3 DNA reads TGCAGTGCAAGACAGGGGGCCTACGAGCAGTACTTC. This rearrangement joins TRBV20-1 to TRBJ2-7; 9 nucleotides align to TRBD1. Germline V gene data show CDR1 as DFQATT and CDR2 as SNEGSKA (reference sequence). V lost 6 bases and J lost 2; bases outside the gene matches: 2. This CDR3 contains 12 residues.

The gene calls are TRBV12-3 or TRBV12-4 and TRBJ1-5; 7 positions agree with TRBD1. This CDR3 has 14 amino acids. J was trimmed by 5 bases and V by 7 bases; bases with no gene match: 8. The CDR3 DNA reads as TGTGCCAGCAATTACAGGGGACTCTATCAGCCCCAGCATTTT. Encoded protein: CASNYRGLYQPQHF.

The sample holds many counts of this clonotype. The chain carries TRBV18 and TRBJ2-5; possibly TRBD2 for D (5 bases). The CDR3 sequence is 13 residues long. V dropped 6 bases and J dropped 0 bases, with 8 bases sitting between them. The germline CDR1 and CDR2 sequences are KGHSH and LQKENI. This CDR3 reads CASSFGNQETQYF. CDR3 sequence (DNA): TGTGCCAGCTCGTTCGGGAACCAAGAGACCCAGTACTTC.

The genes are TRBV5-1 and TRBJ1-1; D perhaps matches TRBD1 (6 bases). The germline V and J ends were trimmed by 5 bases and 7 bases, with 15 bases remaining between them. The CDR3 is 13 amino acids. Germline V gene data show CDR1 as SGHRS and CDR2 as YFSETQ. CDR3 in DNA: TGCGCCAGCAGTCCCGGACAGAATAATGAAGCTTTCTTT. The encoded protein is CASSPGQNNEAFF.

This clonotype was counted at least ten times. This chain links TRBV20-1 with TRBJ2-1; D is perhaps TRBD1 (7 bases). The V gene lost 6 bases and the J gene lost 5 bases, with 20 bases spanning the gap. In germline, CDR1 is DFQATT, CDR2 SNEGSKA (reference sequence). CDR3 length: 15 amino acids. DNA of the CDR3: TGCAGTGCCGAGGGGGCGGGAAGGAGAGACAATGAGCAGTTCTTC. Amino acids: CSAEGAGRRDNEQFF.

This clonotype was seen just once. This rearrangement joins TRBV6-1 to TRBJ1-1, with D tentatively TRBD1 (5 bases). The germline V and J ends were trimmed by 6 bases and 7 bases, with 12 bases remaining between them. This CDR3 contains 12 residues. Looked up from germline, CDR1 is MNHNS and CDR2 is SASEGT. CDR3 DNA: TGTGCCAGCAGCAAGATCACAGGTGAAGCTTTCTTT. As protein: CASSKITGEAFF.

This clonotype came up a few times. The CDR3 DNA reads as TGCAGCGTCGGACAGGGTTTTCGGTCGAACACCGGGGAGCTGTTTTTT. It translates to CSVGQGFRSNTGELFF. This chain connects TRBV29-1 to TRBJ2-2; 8 nucleotides agree with TRBD1. The length of the CDR3 is 16 residues. The germline CDR1 and CDR2 sequences are SQVTM and ANQGSEA. Unmatched junction bases numbered 9, after V lost 6 bases and J lost 0 bases.

By frequency in the sample, this clonotype is medium-sized (0.01 to 0.1%). CDR3 amino acids: CASSSRQGAEPQHF. The CDR3 DNA reads TGTGCCAGTAGTTCCCGACAGGGGGCCGAGCCCCAGCATTTT. The chain couples TRBV19 to TRBJ1-5; 10 bases are a match to TRBD1. CDR3 length equals 14 residues. V trimming: 5 bases; J trimming: 8 bases; junction bases outside the gene matches: 6. In germline, CDR1 is LNHDA, CDR2 SQIVND (reference sequence).

By share, this clonotype ranks as medium-sized (0.01 to 0.1%). The chain has TRBV29-1 and TRBJ2-5; D is undetermined. The germline gives CDR1 SQVTM, CDR2 ANQGSEA. CDR3 length: 13 residues. V dropped 7 bases and J dropped 4 bases, with 16 bases sitting between them. In nucleotides, the CDR3 is TGCAGCGCTGGGGATTATAGTTTAGAGACCCAGTACTTC. Protein sequence: CSAGDYSLETQYF.

This clonotype has just a few counts. V is TRBV5-1 and J is TRBJ2-1; 11 bases are shared with TRBD2. Unmatched junction bases numbered 8, after V lost 4 bases and J lost 8 bases. There are 15 residues in the CDR3. Per the germline V gene, CDR1 is SGHRS and CDR2 is YFSETQ. The CDR3 bases are TGCGCCAGCAGCCTGCCGGGACTAGCGGCGGATGAGCAGTTCTTC. It codes for CASSLPGLAADEQFF.

This clonotype has only a few counts. The chain links TRBV6-5 to TRBJ1-6; D is possibly TRBD1 (5 bases). The V end was cut by 6 bases, the J end by 7 bases, with 13 bases between. The CDR3 covers 14 residues. CDR1 is MNHEY, CDR2 SVGAGI, per germline. CDR3 protein: CASSPGTRNSPLHF. DNA of the CDR3: TGTGCCAGCAGCCCAGGGACTCGAAATTCACCCCTCCACTTT.

In this sample, this clonotype turned up many times. V gene TRBV29-1 combines with J gene TRBJ2-7; 10 bases fit TRBD1. The germline V gene has CDR1 SQVTM and CDR2 ANQGSEA. The CDR3 extends over 15 amino acids. After removal of 6 bases from V and 5 bases from J, the junction contained 13 bases not matched to a gene. As DNA, the CDR3 is TGCAGCGTGGAGGTGAAGGGACAGGGGAGCGACGAGCAGTACTTC. Its translation is CSVEVKGQGSDEQYF.